This T cell receptor (beta chain) was recovered during a study of blood T cell repertoires in COVID-19. Study details: The study drew acute and convalescent COVID-19 samples from the United States, Italy and Spain. T cells, B-cell-depleted T cells, or PBMCs provided the cDNA or gDNA that served as material.

The Seattle patients, enrolled during active infection, were followed longitudinally. Original processing methods: Estimation of nucleated cell counts was performed using reference gene primer amplification. Profiling relied on immunoSEQ multiplex PCR, and the TCRdb table lists in-frame clones only, not all of them. The V and J calls and clone size were taken over from that table, and D and trimming were inferred from the DNA. Found here are around 400,000 clones, around 87% of them singletons; the top ten hold more than 9%. Comment on this clone: The identical CDR3 is also encoded by other nucleotide sequences in the sample.

Unmatched junction bases numbered 1, after V lost 3 bases and J lost 3 bases. CDR3 length: 14 amino acids. CDR1 and CDR2 (germline): MRHNA, SNTAGT. This clonotype was sampled from a woman younger than 45 with COVID-19, enrolled during active disease. Specimen: peripheral blood. The rearrangement joins TRBV6-4 to TRBJ2-3; 9 bases map to TRBD2. Here the CDR3 DNA reads TGTGCCAGCAGTGAGGCGGGAGGGACAGATACGCAGTATTTT. It translates to CASSEAGGTDTQYF.